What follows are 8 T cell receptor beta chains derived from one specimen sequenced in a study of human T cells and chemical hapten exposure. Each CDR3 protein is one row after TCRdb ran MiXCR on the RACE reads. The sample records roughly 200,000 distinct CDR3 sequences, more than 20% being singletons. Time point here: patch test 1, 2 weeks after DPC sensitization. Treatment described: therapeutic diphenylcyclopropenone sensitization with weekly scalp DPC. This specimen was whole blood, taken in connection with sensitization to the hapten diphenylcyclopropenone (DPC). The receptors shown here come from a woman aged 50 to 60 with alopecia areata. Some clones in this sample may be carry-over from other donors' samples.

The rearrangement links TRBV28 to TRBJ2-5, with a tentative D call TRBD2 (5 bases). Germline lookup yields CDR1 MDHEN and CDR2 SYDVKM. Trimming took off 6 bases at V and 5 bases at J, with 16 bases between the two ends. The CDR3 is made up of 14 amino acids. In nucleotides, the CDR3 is TGTGCCAGCAGCCCCATCGGGGAGACGGAGACCCAGTACTTC. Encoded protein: CASSPIGETETQYF.

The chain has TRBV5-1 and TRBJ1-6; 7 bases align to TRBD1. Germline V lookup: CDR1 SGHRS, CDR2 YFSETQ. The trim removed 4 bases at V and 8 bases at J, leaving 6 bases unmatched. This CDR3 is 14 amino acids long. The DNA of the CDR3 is TGCGCCAGCAGCGACAGGACAGGTGATTCACCCCTCCACTTT. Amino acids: CASSDRTGDSPLHF.

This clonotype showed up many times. For the CDR3, the DNA is TGTGCCAGCACTAAGTCGGGGGGACCGACCTACGAGCAGTACTTC. This encodes CASTKSGGPTYEQYF. The gene calls are TRBV11-2 and TRBJ2-7; 7 bases fit TRBD2. The CDR3 runs 15 residues. The J segment lost 2 bases and the V segment lost 7 bases, leaving 11 bases of the junction unmatched. The germline gives CDR1 SGHAT, CDR2 FQNNGV. The whole variable domain, remainder taken from reference TRBV11-2 and TRBJ2-7, is EAGVAQSPRYKIIEKRQSVAFWCNPISGHATLYWYQQILGQGPKLLIQFQNNGVVDDSQLPKDRFSAERLKGVDSTLKIQPAKLEDSAVYLCASTKSGGPTYEQYFGPGTRLTVT.

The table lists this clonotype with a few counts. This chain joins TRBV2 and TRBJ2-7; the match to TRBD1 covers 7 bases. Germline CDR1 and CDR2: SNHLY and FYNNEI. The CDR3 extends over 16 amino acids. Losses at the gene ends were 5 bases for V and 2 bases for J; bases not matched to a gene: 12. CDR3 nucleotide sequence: TGTGCCAGCAGTTACCCGAGACAGGGTAGTCCCTACGAGCAGTACTTC. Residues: CASSYPRQGSPYEQYF.

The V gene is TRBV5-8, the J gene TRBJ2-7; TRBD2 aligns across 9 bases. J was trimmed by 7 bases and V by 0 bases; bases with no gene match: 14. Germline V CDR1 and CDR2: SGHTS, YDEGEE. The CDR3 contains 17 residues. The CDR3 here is CASSLAKGLAGLGEQYF. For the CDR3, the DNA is TGTGCCAGCAGCTTGGCAAAAGGGCTAGCGGGATTGGGGGAGCAGTACTTC.

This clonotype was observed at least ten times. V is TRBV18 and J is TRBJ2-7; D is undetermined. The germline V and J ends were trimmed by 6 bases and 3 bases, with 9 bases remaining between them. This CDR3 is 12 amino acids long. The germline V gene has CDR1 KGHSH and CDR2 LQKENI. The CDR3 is CASSPNDYEQYF. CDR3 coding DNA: TGTGCCAGCTCGCCGAATGACTACGAGCAGTACTTC.

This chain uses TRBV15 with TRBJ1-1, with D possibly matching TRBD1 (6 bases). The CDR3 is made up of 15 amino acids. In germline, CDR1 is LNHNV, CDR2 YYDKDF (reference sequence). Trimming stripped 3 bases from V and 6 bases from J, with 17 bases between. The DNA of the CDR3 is TGTGCCACCAGCAGGGAAACAGGGATTTTGGCTGAAGCTTTCTTT. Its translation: CATSRETGILAEAFF.

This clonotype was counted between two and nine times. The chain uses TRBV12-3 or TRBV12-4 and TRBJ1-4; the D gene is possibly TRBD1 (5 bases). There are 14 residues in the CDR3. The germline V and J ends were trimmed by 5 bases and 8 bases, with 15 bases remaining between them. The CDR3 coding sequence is TGTGCCAGCAGTCCCCCTGCGCAGGGAGAAAAACTGTTTTTT. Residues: CASSPPAQGEKLFF.